The 18 T cell receptor beta chains given below trace back to one sample, sequenced in a study of T cells after yellow fever vaccination. TCRdb used MiXCR to reprocess the 5' RACE reads, holding one entry per CDR3 protein. The sample includes 300,000 to 400,000 distinct CDR3 sequences, about 6.2% of them seen just once. The sequenced sample was PBMCs, obtained 5 days after the yellow fever booster vaccination. These receptors all come from a man aged 25 to 40 who received the YFV17D yellow fever vaccine.

This chain uses TRBV30 with TRBJ1-6; possible D gene TRBD1, 5 bases. The V gene lost 3 bases and the J gene lost 9 bases, with 9 bases spanning the gap. The CDR3 contains 12 residues. The germline CDR1 and CDR2 sequences are GTSNPN and SVGIG (reference sequence). CDR3 DNA: TGTGCCTGGAGCCGGGGGTTTTCACCCCTCCACTTT. This translates into CAWSRGFSPLHF.

This clonotype was counted at least ten times. This chain joins TRBV7-2 and TRBJ2-1, with TRBD2 matching 14 bases. This CDR3 spans 16 amino acids. The germline V gene has CDR1 SGHTA and CDR2 FQGNSA. V lost 5 bases to trimming and J lost 6 bases; unmatched junction nucleotides: 6. CDR3 sequence: CASSRLAGGPFNEQFF. In DNA form, the CDR3 reads TGTGCCAGCAGCAGACTAGCGGGAGGGCCGTTCAATGAGCAGTTCTTC.

The CDR3 sequence: CASSKVDDTYEQYF. CDR3 in DNA: TGTGCCAGCAGCAAAGTTGACGATACCTACGAGCAGTACTTC. The rearrangement links TRBV21-1 to TRBJ2-7. TRBV21-1 is noted as a pseudogene. The CDR3 is 14 residues long.

The chain couples TRBV12-3 or TRBV12-4 to TRBJ2-1, with 12 bases aligning to TRBD2. The J segment lost 8 bases and the V segment lost 3 bases, leaving 5 bases of the junction unmatched. The CDR3 loop spans 15 amino acids. The CDR3 region is CASSFLAGGPHEQFF. The CDR3 DNA reads as TGTGCCAGCAGTTTTCTAGCGGGAGGGCCCCATGAGCAGTTCTTC.

V gene TRBV20-1 combines with J gene TRBJ2-5; 8 bases agree with TRBD2. The CDR3 covers 15 residues. J gave up 4 bases and V 4 bases, and 11 bases lay outside the gene matches. Germline V gene data show CDR1 as DFQATT and CDR2 as SNEGSKA (reference sequence). The CDR3 DNA reads as TGCAGTGCTACCTGGGCGGGAGGTCTGGCAGAGACCCAGTACTTC. Translated, it gives CSATWAGGLAETQYF.

The chain links TRBV20-1 to TRBJ2-3; 9 nucleotides line up with TRBD2. Germline V gene lookup returns CDR1 DFQATT and CDR2 SNEGSKA (reference sequence). This CDR3 has 14 residues. The V gene end was trimmed by 6 bases and the J gene end by 0 bases; junction bases not matched to a gene: 4. The CDR3 DNA sequence: TGCAGTGCAAAAAGCGGGGGGAGCACAGATACGCAGTATTTT. This encodes CSAKSGGSTDTQYF.

This clonotype was detected only a few times. The CDR3 region is CSAIRGGLADSYEQYF. Written as DNA, the CDR3 is TGCAGTGCTATCAGGGGGGGGCTAGCGGACTCCTACGAGCAGTACTTC. V usage is TRBV20-1 and J usage is TRBJ2-7; D tentatively reads TRBD1 or TRBD2 (7 bases each). The CDR3 spans 16 residues. Germline CDR1 is DFQATT and CDR2 is SNEGSKA (reference sequence). The ends were cut back, 4 bases at V and 0 bases at J, with 19 bases in the middle.

This clonotype was seen ten or more times. V and J are TRBV28 and TRBJ2-5; unclear D gene. V was trimmed by 3 bases and J by 5 bases, leaving 13 bases between them. The CDR3 totals 14 residues. Germline V gene data show CDR1 as MDHEN and CDR2 as SYDVKM. CDR3 nucleotides: TGTGCCAGCAGTTTGTCTGGTCGTCGGGAGACCCAGTACTTC. It specifies CASSLSGRRETQYF.

This clonotype was seen only a few times. This chain uses TRBV7-8 with TRBJ2-3, with TRBD1 matching over 10 bases. The V gene's germline CDR1 is SGHVS and CDR2 FQNEAQ. With 5 bases clipped from V and 4 bases from J, the junction kept 9 bases outside the gene matches. The CDR3 runs to 16 residues. This chain's CDR3 is CASSRTGTGVADTQYF. The CDR3 nucleotides read TGTGCCAGCAGCCGCACCGGGACAGGGGTTGCAGATACGCAGTATTTT.

The chain couples TRBV20-1 to TRBJ2-7; TRBD2 agrees at 8 bases. The CDR3 has 14 amino acids. Germline V CDR1 and CDR2: DFQATT, SNEGSKA (reference sequence). Unmatched junction bases numbered 9, after V lost 5 bases and J lost 3 bases. CDR3 bases: TGCAGTGCTTACCGGGCAGGGACTAGCTACGAGCAGTACTTC. The encoded protein is CSAYRAGTSYEQYF.

The gene calls are TRBV6-5 and TRBJ2-5; possibly TRBD1 for D (5 bases). The CDR3 totals 15 residues. Per germline, CDR1 MNHEY and CDR2 SVGAGI. The V end was cut by 0 bases, the J end by 2 bases, with 10 bases between. The CDR3 nucleotides read TGTGCCAGCAGTTACTCAGGGGCTCGACAAGAGACCCAGTACTTC. This sequence encodes CASSYSGARQETQYF.

This clonotype was seen ten or more times. At one end the junction does not follow the germline gene, possibly because of a read error. The chain carries TRBV5-1 and TRBJ2-7, with unresolved D. The germline CDR1 and CDR2 sequences are SGHRS and YFSETQ. The CDR3 totals 11 residues. CDR3 residues: CASSLAHEQYF. CDR3 bases: TGTGCCAGCAGCTTAGCACACGAGCAGTACTTC.

This clonotype was seen a few times. CDR3 sequence reads: CASSPRDSLSYEQYF. The DNA of the CDR3 is TGTGCCAGCAGCCCCAGGGACTCCTTAAGCTACGAGCAGTACTTC. The rearrangement uses TRBV7-2 and TRBJ2-7; D is possibly TRBD2 (6 bases). V lost 5 bases to trimming and J lost 3 bases, with 17 bases between them. Germline assignment: CDR1 SGHTA and CDR2 FQGNSA. CDR3 length: 15 amino acids.

The chain uses TRBV5-1 and TRBJ2-7; D ambiguous. With 10 bases removed from V and 2 bases from J, the gap between germline ends came to 16 bases. In germline, CDR1 is SGHRS, CDR2 YFSETQ. The CDR3 has 13 amino acids. This chain's CDR3 is CAASTLPPYEQYF. The DNA for the CDR3 is TGCGCCGCCAGCACCCTCCCGCCCTACGAGCAGTACTTC.

This clonotype came up many times. This sequence joins TRBV7-9 and TRBJ2-1; 11 bases fit TRBD2. This CDR3 comprises 17 residues. Unmatched junction bases numbered 14, after V lost 5 bases and J lost 8 bases. Germline V gene lookup returns CDR1 SEHNR and CDR2 FQNEAQ (reference sequence). CDR3 region: CASSTGTSGRERYEQFF. The CDR3 DNA is TGTGCCAGCAGCACAGGGACTAGCGGTCGGGAGAGGTATGAGCAGTTCTTC.

The chain has TRBV9 and TRBJ2-7; D is uncertain. Per the germline V gene, CDR1 is SGDLS and CDR2 is YYNGEE. This CDR3 has 13 residues. Trimming stripped 4 bases from V and 0 bases from J, with 8 bases between. CDR3 DNA: TGTGCCAGCAGCCCACCGGTCTCCTACGAGCAGTACTTC. This sequence encodes CASSPPVSYEQYF.

The gene calls are TRBV20-1 and TRBJ2-2, with 7 bases that match TRBD1. The CDR3 covers 14 residues. Trimming cost V 6 bases and J 6 bases; bases outside gene matches: 10. The germline V gene has CDR1 DFQATT and CDR2 SNEGSKA (reference sequence). The CDR3 coding sequence is TGCAGTGCCCTAGACAGGGAAGGGTCCGGGGAGCTGTTTTTT. Its protein product is CSALDREGSGELFF.

This clonotype has ten or more counts. The J gene is TRBJ2-5, the V gene TRBV20-1; 9 nucleotides align to TRBD1. The V gene end was trimmed by 6 bases and the J gene end by 4 bases; junction bases not matched to a gene: 12. This CDR3 spans 15 amino acids. Per germline, CDR1 DFQATT and CDR2 SNEGSKA (reference sequence). CDR3 in amino acids: CSAAWTGEWVETQYF. The DNA for the CDR3 is TGCAGTGCCGCTTGGACAGGGGAGTGGGTAGAGACCCAGTACTTC.